These T cell receptor beta chains were read from a single sample in a study of cytomegalovirus exposure and HLA in healthy donors. Profiling relied on immunoSEQ multiplex PCR, and the TCRdb table lists in-frame clones only, not all of them. The sample includes about 98,000 clones, about 81% of them seen just once. Sequenced material: PBMCs. All receptors derive from a man aged 35 to 55 in good health and CMV-seronegative. CDR3s include the opening cysteine and the closing phenylalanine or tryptophan. A D gene is named only where the DNA matches it firmly. Part of the rows lack a size; the others show once, few, many or a class for expanded clones.

V: TRBV5-4; D: TRBD2; size: -; J: TRBJ2-3; CDR3: CASSSGLAGAGADTQYF; DNA: TGTGCCAGCAGCTCCGGACTAGCGGGGGCCGGGGCAGATACGCAGTATTTT
V: TRBV18; D: TRBD1; size: few; J: TRBJ2-1; CDR3: CASSGRQGTVYYEQFF; DNA: TGTGCCAGCTCGGGTCGACAGGGAACCGTTTACTATGAGCAGTTCTTC
V: TRBV27; D: -; size: -; J: TRBJ1-6; CDR3: CASSLTGEDSPLHF; DNA: TGTGCCAGCAGTTTGACTGGGGAGGATTCACCCCTCCACTTT
V: TRBV2; D: -; size: -; J: TRBJ2-3; CDR3: CASSSGGTDTQYF; DNA: TGTGCCAGCAGTTCGGGGGGCACAGATACGCAGTATTTT
V: TRBV10-2; D: TRBD2; size: once; J: TRBJ2-3; CDR3: CASRSTSGTSDTQYF; DNA: TGCGCCAGCAGGTCGACTAGCGGGACATCAGATACGCAGTATTTT
V: TRBV6-6; D: -; size: -; J: TRBJ2-2; CDR3: CASKGSAATGELFF; DNA: TGTGCCAGCAAAGGAAGTGCGGCCACCGGGGAGCTGTTTTTT
V: TRBV19; D: -; size: -; J: TRBJ2-7; CDR3: CASSRTVTSYEQYF; DNA: TGTGCCAGTAGTAGGACAGTGACCTCCTACGAGCAGTACTTC
V: TRBV29-1; D: -; size: -; J: TRBJ2-7; CDR3: CSVGGRLRDEQYF; DNA: TGCAGCGTTGGTGGCAGGCTGAGGGACGAGCAGTACTTC
V: TRBV9; D: -; size: -; J: TRBJ2-7; CDR3: CASSVGHTGYEQYF; DNA: TGTGCCAGCAGCGTAGGGCATACGGGTTACGAGCAGTACTTC
V: TRBV9; D: -; size: few; J: TRBJ1-5; CDR3: CASSVGQGSQPQHF; DNA: TGTGCCAGCAGCGTTGGGCAGGGGAGTCAGCCCCAGCATTTT
V: TRBV19; D: -; size: -; J: TRBJ1-2; CDR3: CATRSGGGLAGYTF; DNA: TGTGCCACCCGCTCGGGGGGAGGCTTAGCCGGCTACACCTTC
V: TRBV2; D: -; size: -; J: TRBJ1-2; CDR3: CASSGSTLSNYGYTF; DNA: TGTGCCAGCAGCGGTAGTACGTTATCTAACTATGGCTACACCTTC
V: TRBV4-1; D: -; size: -; J: TRBJ1-2; CDR3: CASSRAGANYGYTF; DNA: TGCGCCAGCAGCCGGGCGGGGGCGAACTATGGCTACACCTTC
V: TRBV7-2; D: TRBD1; size: -; J: TRBJ1-1; CDR3: CASRVGTANTEAFF; DNA: TGTGCCAGCAGAGTCGGGACAGCGAACACTGAAGCTTTCTTT
V: TRBV5-1; D: TRBD1; size: -; J: TRBJ2-3; CDR3: CASSFRTGGGTDTQYF; DNA: TGCGCCAGCAGCTTCCGGACAGGGGGAGGCACAGATACGCAGTATTTT
V: TRBV27; D: -; size: -; J: TRBJ2-1; CDR3: CASSPPRLKRSHRNEQFF; DNA: TGTGCCAGCAGTCCCCCCCGACTAAAGAGGTCCCATCGCAATGAGCAGTTCTTC
V: TRBV6-5; D: -; size: -; J: TRBJ1-1; CDR3: CASRTQGMENTEAFF; DNA: TGTGCCAGCAGAACTCAGGGTATGGAGAACACTGAAGCTTTCTTT
V: TRBV6-5; D: -; size: -; J: TRBJ1-3; CDR3: CASSPRGNTIYF; DNA: TGTGCCAGCAGTCCCCGTGGAAACACCATATATTTT
V: TRBV19; D: -; size: -; J: TRBJ1-2; CDR3: CASKRRENYGYTF; DNA: TGTGCCAGTAAAAGACGGGAGAACTATGGCTACACCTTC
V: TRBV2; D: -; size: once; J: TRBJ1-5; CDR3: CASSEGQYSNQPQHF; DNA: TGTGCCAGCAGCGAAGGACAGTATAGCAATCAGCCCCAGCATTTT
V: TRBV28; D: -; size: -; J: TRBJ1-3; CDR3: CASSRGFGNTIYF; DNA: TGTGCCAGCAGTAGAGGGTTTGGAAACACCATATATTTT
V: TRBV19; D: TRBD2; size: -; J: TRBJ2-5; CDR3: CASSISLAASQETQYF; DNA: TGTGCCAGTAGTATTAGCCTAGCGGCGTCTCAAGAGACCCAGTACTTC
V: TRBV15; D: -; size: few; J: TRBJ2-1; CDR3: CATSRRASYNEQFF; DNA: TGTGCCACCAGCAGGCGGGCCTCCTACAATGAGCAGTTCTTC
V: TRBV6-5; D: -; size: -; J: TRBJ2-7; CDR3: CASSYGEGGQYF; DNA: TGTGCCAGCAGTTACGGGGAAGGGGGGCAGTACTTC
V: TRBV9; D: -; size: -; J: TRBJ1-6; CDR3: CASSVDGGSYNSPLHF; DNA: TGTGCCAGCAGCGTCGACGGGGGCTCCTATAATTCACCCCTCCACTTT
V: TRBV5-4; D: -; size: -; J: TRBJ1-6; CDR3: CASSRREGNSPLHF; DNA: TGTGCCAGCAGCCGGAGGGAGGGGAATTCACCCCTCCACTTT
V: TRBV6-1; D: -; size: -; J: TRBJ2-7; CDR3: CASVVRGSYEQYF; DNA: TGTGCCAGCGTCGTACGGGGCTCCTACGAGCAGTACTTC
V: TRBV9; D: -; size: -; J: TRBJ1-1; CDR3: CASSGVGSTEAFF; DNA: TGTGCCAGCAGTGGGGTCGGGAGCACTGAAGCTTTCTTT
V: TRBV9; D: -; size: -; J: TRBJ1-6; CDR3: CASSVAGGSHNSPLHF; DNA: TGTGCCAGCAGCGTAGCGGGGGGCAGTCATAATTCACCCCTCCACTTT
V: TRBV15; D: TRBD2; size: -; J: TRBJ2-1; CDR3: CATSRDSTSGESSYNEQFF; DNA: TGTGCCACCAGCAGAGATAGTACTAGCGGGGAGAGCTCCTACAATGAGCAGTTCTTC
V: TRBV7-6; D: TRBD1; size: -; J: TRBJ1-1; CDR3: CASSLGDRGLNTEAFF; DNA: TGTGCCAGCAGCTTAGGGGACAGGGGACTGAACACTGAAGCTTTCTTT
V: TRBV13; D: -; size: once; J: TRBJ1-1; CDR3: CASSLGQGNTEAFF; DNA: TGTGCCAGCAGCTTAGGACAGGGGAACACTGAAGCTTTCTTT
V: TRBV5-4; D: -; size: few; J: TRBJ1-1; CDR3: CASRYSDTEAFF; DNA: TGTGCCAGCAGGTACAGTGACACTGAAGCTTTCTTT
V: TRBV5-6; D: TRBD1; size: -; J: TRBJ1-2; CDR3: CASTIRPGQRGMGYGYTF; DNA: TGTGCCAGCACCATACGACCGGGACAGCGTGGAATGGGCTATGGCTACACCTTC
V: TRBV10-3; D: TRBD2; size: -; J: TRBJ2-3; CDR3: CAIKLDTGGPDTQYF; DNA: TGTGCCATCAAACTAGACACGGGGGGACCAGATACGCAGTATTTT
V: TRBV6-1; D: TRBD2; size: -; J: TRBJ2-5; CDR3: CASSEAGLAGGPPRCTQYF; DNA: TGTGCCAGCAGTGAAGCGGGACTAGCGGGGGGGCCTCCTCGGTGTACCCAGTACTTC
V: TRBV7-3; D: TRBD1; size: few; J: TRBJ2-1; CDR3: CASSLRAGGASNEQFF; DNA: TGTGCCAGCAGCTTACGGGCAGGGGGCGCGTCCAATGAGCAGTTCTTC
V: TRBV7-3; D: -; size: few; J: TRBJ1-2; CDR3: CASSPGGRGESGYTF; DNA: TGTGCCAGCAGCCCGGGGGGGCGAGGGGAGAGTGGCTACACCTTC
V: TRBV5-4; D: TRBD1; size: -; J: TRBJ2-2; CDR3: CASSRPGQGAAGELFF; DNA: TGTGCCAGCAGCCGGCCGGGACAGGGAGCGGCCGGGGAGCTGTTTTTT
V: TRBV5-6; D: -; size: few; J: TRBJ1-1; CDR3: CASSSQKENTEAFF; DNA: TGTGCCAGCAGCTCACAGAAGGAGAACACTGAAGCTTTCTTT